The 21 T cell receptor beta chains presented below share a single source sample, sequenced in a study of glioma-infiltrating T cells after dendritic cell vaccination. Data came from immunoSEQ multiplex PCR; TCRdb stores just in-frame clones and leaves some out. In the table there are roughly 100,000 clones, 80% to 90% of which are singletons. The material was blood, obtained before dendritic cell vaccination. These receptors all come from a human donor with glioblastoma.

This rearrangement joins TRBV11-1 to TRBJ2-7; 8 positions match TRBD1. The CDR3 totals 17 residues. The V gene end was trimmed by 4 bases and the J gene end by 2 bases; junction bases not matched to a gene: 13. CDR1 is SGHAT and CDR2 is FQDESV in the germline V gene (reference sequence). The DNA for the CDR3 is TGTGCCAGCAGCTCAGATTGGGACAGGACTCGCGCCTACGAGCAGTACTTC. It is translated as CASSSDWDRTRAYEQYF.

This chain joins TRBV6-6 and TRBJ2-7; D might be TRBD2 (6 bases). In germline, CDR1 is MNHNY, CDR2 SVGAGI (reference sequence). Trimming shortened V by 2 bases and J by 0 bases, and 11 bases separated the two germline ends. This CDR3 is built from 15 residues. The chain's CDR3 is CASSYRDSPSYEQYF. The CDR3 DNA sequence: TGTGCCAGCAGTTACCGGGACTCGCCCTCCTACGAGCAGTACTTC.

The chain has TRBV7-2 and TRBJ2-7; 10 bases are shared with TRBD2. CDR1 and CDR2 from the germline V gene are SGHTA and FQGNSA. V shed 10 bases, J shed 0 bases, and the junction held 6 bases outside the gene matches. The CDR3 spans 14 residues. CDR3 in DNA: TGTGCCACCTTAGCGGGGGGCCTCTCCTACGAGCAGTACTTC. This gives the protein CATLAGGLSYEQYF.

V is TRBV7-9 and J is TRBJ2-1, with 8 nucleotides matching TRBD2. V lost 6 bases to trimming and J lost 9 bases; unmatched junction nucleotides: 19. The germline V gene encodes CDR1 SEHNR and CDR2 FQNEAQ (reference sequence). There are 17 residues in the CDR3. CDR3 region: CASRGIAGTRRGSEQFF. The CDR3 DNA follows: TGTGCCAGCAGGGGGATAGCGGGGACCAGACGTGGTAGTGAGCAGTTCTTC. The full variable domain, in which reference TRBV7-9 and TRBJ2-1 provide the parts outside the CDR3, is DTGVSQNPRHKITKRGQNVTFRCDPISEHNRLYWYRQTLGQGPEFLTYFQNEAQLEKSRLLSDRFSAERPKGSFSTLEIQRTEQGDSAMYLCASRGIAGTRRGSEQFFGPGTRLTVL.

The chain uses TRBV11-2 and TRBJ1-1; unclear D gene. Trimming removed 5 bases from V and 4 bases from J, with 8 bases in between. Germline CDR1 reads SGHAT; CDR2 reads FQNNGV. There are 12 residues in the CDR3. Here the CDR3 DNA reads TGTGCCAGCAGCCCCCGGGGCACTGAAGCTTTCTTT. Its protein is CASSPRGTEAFF.

The V gene is TRBV11-3, the J gene TRBJ2-7, with a tentative D call TRBD2 (5 bases). The CDR3 consists of 15 residues. The V end was cut by 2 bases, the J end by 0 bases, with 11 bases between. Germline CDR1 SGHNT, CDR2 YENEEA. The CDR3 sequence is CASSLTGVVSYEQYF. For the CDR3, the DNA is TGTGCCAGCAGCTTAACCGGGGTCGTCTCCTACGAGCAGTACTTC.

The chain has TRBV11-1 and TRBJ1-2, with 7 bases matching TRBD1. Germline CDR1 reads SGHAT; CDR2 reads FQDESV (reference sequence). CDR3 length equals 15 residues. V shed 6 bases, J shed 1 base, and the junction held 8 bases outside the gene matches. Here the CDR3 reads CASRPTGALNYGYTF. For the CDR3, the DNA is TGTGCCAGCAGACCAACAGGGGCCCTTAACTATGGCTACACCTTC.

The chain joins TRBV6-6 to TRBJ1-4; TRBD1 matches at 10 bases. Germline loops: CDR1 MNHNY, CDR2 SVGAGI (reference sequence). The CDR3 loop spans 14 amino acids. With V trimmed by 5 bases and J by 6 bases, 3 bases remained unmatched. CDR3 coding DNA: TGTGCCAGCAGTGCGGACAGGGGGGATGAAAAACTGTTTTTT. It yields the protein CASSADRGDEKLFF.

The rearrangement links TRBV11-2 to TRBJ1-4; 8 bases are a match to TRBD1. Trimming removed 6 bases from V and 6 bases from J; junction bases left unmatched: 6. CDR1 is SGHAT, CDR2 FQNNGV, per germline. This CDR3 region has 14 residues. This chain's CDR3 is CASSPRGLDEKLFF. The CDR3 nucleotides are TGTGCCAGCAGTCCCAGGGGGCTCGATGAAAAACTGTTTTTT.

The rearrangement uses TRBV19 and TRBJ1-6, with 11 bases fitting TRBD1. The CDR3 contains 15 residues. V lost 7 bases, J lost 10 bases, and 9 bases stayed unmatched. CDR1 and CDR2 from the germline V gene are LNHDA and SQIVND (reference sequence). CDR3 sequence: CASTKGQGAWSPLHF. As DNA, the CDR3 is TGTGCCAGTACCAAAGGACAGGGGGCTTGGTCACCCCTCCACTTT.

The gene calls are TRBV6-5 and TRBJ1-2, with no clear D. The CDR3 has 14 amino acids. V was clipped by 5 bases and J by 7 bases, with 17 bases between them. CDR1 and CDR2 from the germline V gene are MNHEY and SVGAGI. CDR3: CASSPPEFPFGYTF. CDR3 DNA: TGTGCCAGCAGTCCACCCGAGTTTCCATTTGGCTACACCTTC.

The CDR3: CASSLLRAKNIQYF. DNA for the CDR3: TGTGCCAGCAGCCTACTGAGAGCCAAAAACATTCAGTACTTC. V is TRBV7-4 and J is TRBJ2-4; D not certain. The germline V and J ends were trimmed by 5 bases and 0 bases, with 8 bases remaining between them. From germline, CDR1 is SGHVT and CDR2 SQSDAQ. The CDR3 length is 14 residues.

This clone was seen only once. V gene TRBV5-4 combines with J gene TRBJ1-2; D perhaps matches TRBD1 (5 bases). The CDR3 is 14 amino acids. With 5 bases removed from V and 10 bases from J, the gap between germline ends came to 21 bases. Germline V CDR1 and CDR2: SGHNT, YYREEE (reference sequence). In nucleotides, the CDR3 is TGTGCCAGCAGGAGGGAGGGACCTTTAAGATTCTACACCTTC. Its protein is CASRREGPLRFYTF.

This clone came up many times. The chain joins TRBV4-2 to TRBJ2-5, with 8 bases fitting TRBD1. This CDR3 region has 15 residues. Germline CDR1 is LGHNA and CDR2 is YNFKEQ. Trimming took 1 base from V and 1 from J; bases not matched to a gene: 2. The CDR3 DNA is TGTGCCAGCAGCCAAGGAGGACAGGGCCAAGAGACCCAGTACTTC. Translated, it gives CASSQGGQGQETQYF.

The chain carries TRBV11-3 and TRBJ2-6, with a weak D call TRBD1 (6 bases). The V gene's germline CDR1 is SGHNT and CDR2 YENEEA. Trimming took off 6 bases at V and 0 bases at J, with 12 bases between the two ends. This CDR3 region has 16 residues. The DNA of the CDR3 is TGTGCCAGCAGAAAACAGGGTCTCTCTGGGGCCAACGTCCTGACTTTC. Translating it yields CASRKQGLSGANVLTF.

This clone was counted a few times. This chain uses TRBV23-1 with TRBJ1-1, with 10 nucleotides matching TRBD1. TRBV23-1 has ORF status, its function being uncertain. The CDR3 is 14 amino acids. J was trimmed by 1 base and V by 11 bases; bases with no gene match: 7. The DNA of the CDR3 is TGCGCCCCCACGAGGACAGGGGGGAACACTGAAGCTTTCTTT. It codes for CAPTRTGGNTEAFF.

This clone was counted a few times. The chain links TRBV11-3 to TRBJ2-1, with TRBD1 matching 9 bases. The CDR3 is 14 amino acids. Germline CDR1 and CDR2: SGHNT and YENEEA. J gave up 6 bases and V 5 bases, and 5 bases lay outside the gene matches. CDR3 protein: CASSVGQGSNEQFF. For the CDR3, the DNA is TGTGCCAGCAGCGTCGGACAGGGGAGCAATGAGCAGTTCTTC.

This rearrangement joins TRBV7-2 to TRBJ1-3; no clear D. Germline CDR1 is SGHTA and CDR2 is FQGNSA. The V end was cut by 5 bases, the J end by 4 bases, with 6 bases between. CDR3 size: 12 residues. CDR3 loop: CASSPGGNTIYF. CDR3 in DNA: TGTGCCAGCAGCCCGGGGGGAAACACCATATATTTT.

The chain carries TRBV6-5 and TRBJ1-2; no clear D. Germline V gene sequence: CDR1 MNHEY, CDR2 SVGAGI. The CDR3 spans 15 residues. The V end lost 7 bases, the J end lost 3 bases, and 18 bases lay between the germline ends. In DNA, the CDR3 is TGTGCCAGCACCGCCGGGGTCTTAAGGCACTATGGCTACACCTTC. This gives the protein CASTAGVLRHYGYTF.

The V gene is TRBV27, the J gene TRBJ2-3; TRBD2 matches 11 bases. This CDR3 comprises 19 residues. Per germline, CDR1 MNHEY and CDR2 SMNVEV (reference sequence). V lost 5 bases, J lost 0 bases, and 13 bases stayed unmatched. The CDR3: CASSSSEIAGGASTDTQYF. In DNA form, the CDR3 reads TGTGCCAGCAGTAGCTCGGAGATAGCGGGGGGGGCGAGCACAGATACGCAGTATTTT.

The chain couples TRBV5-6 to TRBJ1-5, with no clear D. The CDR3 covers 14 residues. Deletions cut 0 bases from V and 4 bases from J, with 8 bases between. Germline values: CDR1 SGHDT, CDR2 YYEEEE. The CDR3 region is CASSLGTINQPQHF. The CDR3 DNA reads TGTGCCAGCAGCTTGGGTACAATAAATCAGCCCCAGCATTTT. Combining the CDR3 with reference TRBV5-6 and TRBJ1-5 gives the whole variable domain DAGVTQSPTHLIKTRGQQVTLRCSPKSGHDTVSWYQQALGQGPQFIFQYYEEEERQRGNFPDRFSGHQFPNYSSELNVNALLLGDSALYLCASSLGTINQPQHFGDGTRLSIL.